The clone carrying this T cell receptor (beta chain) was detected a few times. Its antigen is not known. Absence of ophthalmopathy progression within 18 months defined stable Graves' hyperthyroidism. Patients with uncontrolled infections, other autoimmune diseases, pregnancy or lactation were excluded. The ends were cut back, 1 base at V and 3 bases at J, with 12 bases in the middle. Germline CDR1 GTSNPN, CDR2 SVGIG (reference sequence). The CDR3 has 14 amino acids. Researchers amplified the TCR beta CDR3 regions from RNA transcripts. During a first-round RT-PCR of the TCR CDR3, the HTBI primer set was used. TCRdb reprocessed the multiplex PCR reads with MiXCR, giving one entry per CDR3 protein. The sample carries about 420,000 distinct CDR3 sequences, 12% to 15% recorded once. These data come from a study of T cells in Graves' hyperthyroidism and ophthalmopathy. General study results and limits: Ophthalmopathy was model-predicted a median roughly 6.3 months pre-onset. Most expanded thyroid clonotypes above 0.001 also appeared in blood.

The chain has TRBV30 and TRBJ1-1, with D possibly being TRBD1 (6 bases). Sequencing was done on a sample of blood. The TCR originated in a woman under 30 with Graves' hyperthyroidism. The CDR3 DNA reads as TGTGCCTGGAGTGGATATAGGGGGGACACTGAAGCTTTCTTT. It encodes CAWSGYRGDTEAFF.